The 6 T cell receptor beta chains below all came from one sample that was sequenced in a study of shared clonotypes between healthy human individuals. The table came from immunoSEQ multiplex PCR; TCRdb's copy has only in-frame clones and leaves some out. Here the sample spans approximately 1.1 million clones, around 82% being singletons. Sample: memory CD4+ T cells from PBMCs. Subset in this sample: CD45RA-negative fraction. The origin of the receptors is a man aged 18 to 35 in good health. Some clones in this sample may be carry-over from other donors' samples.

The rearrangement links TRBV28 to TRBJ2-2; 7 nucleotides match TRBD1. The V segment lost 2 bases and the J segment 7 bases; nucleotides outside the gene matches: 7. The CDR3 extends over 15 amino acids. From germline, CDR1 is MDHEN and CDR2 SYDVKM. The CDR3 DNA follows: TGTGCCAGCAGTTTAACTAACAGGGGCCTCGGGGAGCTGTTTTTT. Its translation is CASSLTNRGLGELFF.

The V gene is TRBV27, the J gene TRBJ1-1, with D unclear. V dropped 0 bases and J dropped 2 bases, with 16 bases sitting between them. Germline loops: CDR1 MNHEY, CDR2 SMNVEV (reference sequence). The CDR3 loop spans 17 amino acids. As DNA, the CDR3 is TGTGCCAGCAGTTTATCGCGCTCCGTACGGGGAAACACTGAAGCTTTCTTT. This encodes CASSLSRSVRGNTEAFF.

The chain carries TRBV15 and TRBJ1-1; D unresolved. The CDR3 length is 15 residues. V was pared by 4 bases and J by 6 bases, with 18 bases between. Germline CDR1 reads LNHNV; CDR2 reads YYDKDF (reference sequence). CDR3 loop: CATSTLTHHNPEAFF. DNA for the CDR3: TGTGCCACCAGCACTTTGACTCACCACAATCCTGAAGCTTTCTTT.

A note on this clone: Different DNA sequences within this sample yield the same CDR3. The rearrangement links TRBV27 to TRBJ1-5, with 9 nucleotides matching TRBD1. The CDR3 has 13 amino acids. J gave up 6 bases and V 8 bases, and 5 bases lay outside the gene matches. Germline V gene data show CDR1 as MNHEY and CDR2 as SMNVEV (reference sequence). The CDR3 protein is CASSLDRGQPQHF. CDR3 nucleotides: TGTGCCAGCTCCTTGGACAGGGGTCAGCCCCAGCATTTT.

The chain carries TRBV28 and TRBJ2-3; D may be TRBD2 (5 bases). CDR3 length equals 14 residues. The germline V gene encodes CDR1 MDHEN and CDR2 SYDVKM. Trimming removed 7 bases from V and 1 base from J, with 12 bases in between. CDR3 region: CASKIGGGTDTQYF. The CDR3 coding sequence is TGTGCCAGCAAAATTGGAGGCGGCACAGATACGCAGTATTTT.

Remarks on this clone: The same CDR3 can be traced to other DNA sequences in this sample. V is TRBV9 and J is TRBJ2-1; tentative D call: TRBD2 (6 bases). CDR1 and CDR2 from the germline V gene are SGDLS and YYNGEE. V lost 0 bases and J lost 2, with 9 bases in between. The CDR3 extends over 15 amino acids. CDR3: CASSVGGGPYNEQFF. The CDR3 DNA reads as TGTGCCAGCAGCGTAGGTGGAGGGCCCTACAATGAGCAGTTCTTC.